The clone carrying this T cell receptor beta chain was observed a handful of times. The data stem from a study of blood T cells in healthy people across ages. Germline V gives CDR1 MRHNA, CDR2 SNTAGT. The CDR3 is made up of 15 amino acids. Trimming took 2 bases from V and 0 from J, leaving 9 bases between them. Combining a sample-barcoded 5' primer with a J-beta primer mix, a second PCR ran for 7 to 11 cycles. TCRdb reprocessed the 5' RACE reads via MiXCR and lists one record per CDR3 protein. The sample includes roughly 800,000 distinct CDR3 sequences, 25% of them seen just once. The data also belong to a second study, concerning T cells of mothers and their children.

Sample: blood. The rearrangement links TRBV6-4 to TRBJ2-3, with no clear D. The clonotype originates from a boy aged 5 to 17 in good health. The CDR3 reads CASSDVPSSTDTQYF. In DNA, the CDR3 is TGTGCCAGCAGTGACGTACCCTCTAGCACAGATACGCAGTATTTT.